These 32 T cell receptor beta chains were all obtained from the same sample, sequenced in a study of CD8+CD57+ T cells in acquired aplastic anemia. Before being chosen for sequencing, patients had shown CD8+CD57+ cell expansion by flow cytometry. Genomic DNA, the template, was used for profiling of the TCR beta VDJ and CDR3. TCRdb analysed the reads with MiXCR anew, one entry per CDR3 protein. Found here are roughly 190,000 distinct CDR3 sequences, approximately 50% of them singletons; the top ten hold approximately 9.4%. Sequenced sample: sorted CD4+, CD8+, or CD8+CD57+ T cells (not recorded which) from PBMCs. The source of these receptors is a human donor with aplastic anemia.

J is TRBJ1-1 and V is TRBV2, with a weak D call TRBD1 (5 bases). This CDR3 is built from 13 residues. V lost 8 bases to trimming and J lost 1 base, with 11 bases between them. Germline assignment: CDR1 SNHLY and CDR2 FYNNEI. The CDR3 loop is CASPGRQNTEAFF. Written as DNA, the CDR3 is TGTGCCAGCCCGGGACGGCAGAACACTGAAGCTTTCTTT.

The chain couples TRBV5-1 to TRBJ2-6, with D uncertain. CDR3 length equals 13 residues. The V end was cut by 6 bases, the J end by 2 bases, with 6 bases between. The germline V gene encodes CDR1 SGHRS and CDR2 YFSETQ. Here the CDR3 DNA reads TGCGCCAGCATTGCCCCTGGGGCCAACGTCCTGACTTTC. The encoded protein is CASIAPGANVLTF.

The V call is TRBV12-3 or TRBV12-4, the J call TRBJ1-6; 7 bases agree with TRBD1. Unmatched junction bases numbered 8, after V lost 5 bases and J lost 7 bases. The CDR3 length is 15 residues. The DNA for the CDR3 is TGTGCCAGCAGTACAGGGGCATCGGGGAATTCACCCCTCCACTTT. It encodes CASSTGASGNSPLHF.

V is TRBV11-2 and J is TRBJ2-5, with 8 bases lining up with TRBD1. The DNA end is more similar to TRBJ2-7, so the J call may be wrong. CDR3 length: 17 residues. Germline CDR1 and CDR2: SGHAT and FQNNGV. CDR3 DNA: TGTGCCAGCAGCCCAAGGATCAGCCAGGGGGCTGTGGGCGAGCAGTACTTC. It encodes CASSPRISQGAVGEQYF.

V is TRBV7-9 and J is TRBJ1-2; D might be TRBD1 (6 bases). CDR1 is SEHNR and CDR2 is FQNEAQ in the germline V gene (reference sequence). V dropped 4 bases and J dropped 5 bases, with 11 bases sitting between them. This CDR3 is built from 13 residues. The CDR3 bases are TGTGCCAGCAGCTCCCAGGGGCTGTATGGCTACACCTTC. Translated, it gives CASSSQGLYGYTF.

This clonotype appeared a few times. The chain combines TRBV13 with TRBJ2-1, with D tentatively TRBD1 or TRBD2 (5 bases each). Germline V gene lookup returns CDR1 PRHDT and CDR2 FYEKMQ (reference sequence). V was pared by 5 bases and J by 3 bases, with 23 bases between. This CDR3 is built from 18 residues. For the CDR3, the DNA is TGTGCCAGCAGCCTATACGGACTTTTGCAGGGTAACTACAATGAGCAGTTCTTC. Residues: CASSLYGLLQGNYNEQFF.

With regard to this clonotype: At one of its ends the junction is not consistent with the germline gene, which may arise from a read error. This chain links TRBV25-1 with TRBJ2-7; D remains unclear. The V gene's germline CDR1 is MGHDK and CDR2 SYGVNS. CDR3 length: 16 amino acids. The CDR3, as DNA: TGTGTCAGCAGTGCCACATATAGGGAATCACCGAGCAAGCAGTACTTC. Its translation: CVSSATYRESPSKQYF.

At least ten counts were recorded for this clonotype. The chain employs TRBV7-9 and TRBJ2-7; maybe TRBD2 (5 bases). CDR1 is SEHNR and CDR2 is FQNEAQ in the germline V gene (reference sequence). V was shortened by 3 bases and J by 6 bases, with 9 bases between the two germline ends. CDR3 size: 12 residues. The CDR3 bases are TGTGCCAGCAGCTTGTTGAGGGCCGAGCAGTACTTC. Protein sequence: CASSLLRAEQYF.

The chain links TRBV10-2 to TRBJ1-2; maybe TRBD1 (6 bases). In germline, CDR1 is WSHSY, CDR2 SAAADI. CDR3 size: 14 residues. Trimming left V 4 bases short and J 7 bases short, with 16 bases between. The CDR3 sequence: CASSAVGGGRGYTF. CDR3 nucleotides: TGCGCCAGCAGTGCGGTAGGGGGGGGTCGTGGCTACACCTTC.

This clonotype was recorded only once. This chain uses TRBV6-2 or TRBV6-3 with TRBJ1-6; D gene unclear. V was trimmed by 6 bases and J by 7 bases, leaving 16 bases between them. The germline V gene encodes CDR1 MNHEY and CDR2 SVGEGT. The CDR3 runs 15 residues. In DNA form, the CDR3 reads TGTGCCAGCAGCAGTCAGCGACTCGTGAATTCACCCCTCCACTTT. This encodes CASSSQRLVNSPLHF.

This clonotype was seen a few times. V and J are TRBV24-1 and TRBJ1-2, with D possibly matching TRBD1 (6 bases). The ends were cut back, 4 bases at V and 4 bases at J, with 12 bases in the middle. The CDR3 sequence is 14 residues long. The germline gives CDR1 KGHDR, CDR2 SFDVKD. This CDR3 reads CATSDRGAGYGYTF. Here the CDR3 DNA reads TGTGCCACCAGTGACAGGGGAGCGGGCTATGGCTACACCTTC.

The chain has TRBV24-1 and TRBJ1-1; unclear D gene. The CDR3 has 14 residues. CDR1 and CDR2 (germline): KGHDR, SFDVKD. V shed 0 bases and J shed 0 bases, with 4 bases lying between them. The CDR3: CATSDLSMNTEAFF. The CDR3 DNA reads as TGTGCCACCAGTGATTTGTCCATGAACACTGAAGCTTTCTTT.

This clonotype was recorded many times. This sequence joins TRBV12-3 or TRBV12-4 and TRBJ2-5; D gene ambiguous. The CDR3 has 14 amino acids. V was shortened by 0 bases and J by 4 bases, with 9 bases between the two germline ends. This CDR3 is CASSLAGSIETQYF. Written as DNA, the CDR3 is TGTGCCAGCAGTTTAGCGGGTTCTATAGAGACCCAGTACTTC.

The chain combines TRBV9 with TRBJ1-4, with TRBD1 identical over 10 bases. Germline assignment: CDR1 SGDLS and CDR2 YYNGEE. The CDR3 loop spans 15 amino acids. V lost 2 bases to trimming and J lost 8 bases; unmatched junction nucleotides: 6. CDR3 protein: CASSVGDRGGEKLFF. In nucleotides, the CDR3 is TGTGCCAGCAGCGTGGGGGACAGGGGAGGGGAAAAACTGTTTTTT.

As regards this clonotype: Germline and junction disagree at one end, which may indicate a read error. V usage is TRBV20-1 and J usage is TRBJ2-7; D call uncertain. The CDR3 totals 12 residues. Germline CDR1 is DFQATT and CDR2 is SNEGSKA (reference sequence). DNA for the CDR3: TGCAGTGCTTGGGTCAGACCCTACGAACAGTACTTC. This encodes CSAWVRPYEQYF.

The genes are TRBV7-2 and TRBJ2-5; 8 nucleotides align to TRBD2. The germline V gene has CDR1 SGHTA and CDR2 FQGNSA. Trimming removed 4 bases from V and 7 bases from J; junction bases left unmatched: 5. CDR3 length: 13 amino acids. As DNA, the CDR3 is TGTGCCAGCAGCTCGGCGGGAGGAGGGACCCAGTACTTC. It translates to CASSSAGGGTQYF.

The chain carries TRBV20-1 and TRBJ2-7, with TRBD1 identical over 7 bases. The CDR3 has 13 residues. Trimming took 2 bases from V and 3 from J; bases not matched to a gene: 4. CDR1 is DFQATT, CDR2 SNEGSKA, per germline (reference sequence). The CDR3 sequence is CSARRAGGYEQYF. CDR3 DNA: TGCAGTGCTAGAAGGGCAGGGGGCTACGAGCAGTACTTC.

The rearrangement links TRBV19 to TRBJ1-5; weak D call: TRBD1 (6 bases). Trimming stripped 3 bases from V and 5 bases from J, with 11 bases between. CDR3 length: 14 residues. Germline loops: CDR1 LNHDA, CDR2 SQIVND (reference sequence). CDR3 region: CASSIPNRDQPQHF. The DNA for the CDR3 is TGTGCCAGTAGTATCCCCAACAGGGATCAGCCCCAGCATTTT.

This chain joins TRBV29-1 and TRBJ1-1; 9 bases agree with TRBD1. Trimming took 4 bases from V and 2 from J; bases not matched to a gene: 2. CDR3 size: 13 residues. Germline CDR1 is SQVTM and CDR2 is ANQGSEA. The CDR3 is CSVGTGVNTEAFF. The CDR3 region has the DNA TGCAGCGTTGGGACAGGGGTCAACACTGAAGCTTTCTTT. The complete variable domain, with remaining parts taken from reference TRBV29-1 and TRBJ1-1, reads SAVISQKPSRDICQRGTSLTIQCQVDSQVTMMFWYRQQPGQSLTLIATANQGSEATYESGFVIDKFPISRPNLTFSTLTVSNMSPEDSSIYLCSVGTGVNTEAFFGQGTRLTVV.

V gene TRBV19 combines with J gene TRBJ1-1; TRBD1 matches 9 bases. V dropped 6 bases and J dropped 4; count of bases not matched to a gene: 9. The CDR3 sequence is 15 residues long. CDR1 and CDR2 (germline): LNHDA, SQIVND (reference sequence). The CDR3 DNA reads TGTGCCAGTAGAAGGACAGGGGCTCCCGGCACTGAAGCTTTCTTT. Encoded protein: CASRRTGAPGTEAFF.

In this sample, this clonotype turned up a few times. The gene calls are TRBV19 and TRBJ1-5; perhaps TRBD1 as D (5 bases). In germline, CDR1 is LNHDA, CDR2 SQIVND (reference sequence). The V end lost 6 bases, the J end lost 1 base, and 19 bases lay between the germline ends. This CDR3 comprises 17 residues. In nucleotides, the CDR3 is TGTGCCAGTAGCCTCCCCCAGGGAACCCCAAGCAATCAGCCCCAGCATTTT. Protein sequence: CASSLPQGTPSNQPQHF.

Worth noting for this clonotype: Just one base apart from a much larger clone, this may be a read error. The chain employs TRBV5-1 and TRBJ1-3, with D possibly matching TRBD1 (6 bases). Germline lookup yields CDR1 SGHRS and CDR2 YFSETQ. This CDR3 has 16 residues. The CDR3 spells CAGSLRRGSAGNTIYF. In DNA form, the CDR3 reads TGCGCCGGCAGCCTGCGGAGGGGGAGCGCTGGAAACACCATATATTTT.

The chain employs TRBV30 and TRBJ1-2, with 7 bases fitting TRBD1. Losses at the gene ends were 3 bases for V and 4 bases for J; bases not matched to a gene: 8. From germline, CDR1 is GTSNPN and CDR2 SVGIG (reference sequence). CDR3 length equals 14 residues. This chain's CDR3 is CAWSLLQGSYGYTF. The CDR3 nucleotides are TGTGCCTGGAGCCTCCTACAGGGGAGCTATGGCTACACCTTC.

V is TRBV6-8 and J is TRBJ2-5, with D unresolved. V gave up 6 bases and J gave up 4 bases, with 9 bases separating them. The CDR3 runs 12 residues. Germline V CDR1 and CDR2: MNHGY, SAAAGT. CDR3 DNA: TGTGCCAGCAGCTCAGTAACAGAGACCCAGTACTTC. It specifies CASSSVTETQYF.

A note on this clonotype: The junction and the germline gene differ at one end; a read error may be behind it. The rearrangement links TRBV24-1 to TRBJ1-2, with 8 positions matching TRBD1. Germline loops: CDR1 KGHDR, CDR2 SFDVKD. This CDR3 spans 15 amino acids. The CDR3 DNA follows: TGTGCCCCCAGTGGCGCGACGGGGACAGGTCATGGCTACACCTTC. It encodes CAPSGATGTGHGYTF.

The genes are TRBV7-8 and TRBJ2-6, with 7 positions matching TRBD1. With 11 bases clipped from V and 2 bases from J, the junction kept 9 bases outside the gene matches. CDR1 and CDR2 from the germline V gene are SGHVS and FQNEAQ. This CDR3 spans 15 amino acids. The CDR3 loop is CAARLTGTGANVLTF. In DNA, the CDR3 is TGTGCCGCCCGGCTGACAGGGACTGGGGCCAACGTCCTGACTTTC. The variable domain in full, with the rest retrieved from reference TRBV7-8 and TRBJ2-6, is GAGVSQSPRYKVAKRGQDVALRCDPISGHVSLFWYQQALGQGPEFLTYFQNEAQLDKSGLPSDRFFAERPEGSVSTLKIQRTQQEDSAVYLCAARLTGTGANVLTFGAGSRLTVL.

This chain links TRBV29-1 with TRBJ1-1, with TRBD1 as a possible D gene (5 bases). Trimming took 8 bases from V and 1 from J, leaving 14 bases between them. The length of the CDR3 is 13 residues. CDR1 SQVTM and CDR2 ANQGSEA come from the germline V gene. The CDR3 DNA reads TGCAGCTCGATAACAGGCACGAACACTGAAGCTTTCTTT. This encodes CSSITGTNTEAFF. Filled out from reference TRBV29-1 and TRBJ1-1, the complete variable domain reads SAVISQKPSRDICQRGTSLTIQCQVDSQVTMMFWYRQQPGQSLTLIATANQGSEATYESGFVIDKFPISRPNLTFSTLTVSNMSPEDSSIYLCSSITGTNTEAFFGQGTRLTVV.

The CDR3 sequence is CSARSQYF. Here the CDR3 DNA reads TGCAGTGCTAGGTCCCAGTACTTC. V gene TRBV20-1 combines with J gene TRBJ2-5; D is ambiguous. Per germline, CDR1 DFQATT and CDR2 SNEGSKA (reference sequence). Trimming pared 3 bases from V and 9 bases from J, leaving 2 bases between. There are 8 residues in the CDR3.

V and J are TRBV20-1 and TRBJ1-1; D ambiguous. Trimming took 2 bases from V and 5 from J, leaving 15 bases between them. Germline values: CDR1 DFQATT, CDR2 SNEGSKA (reference sequence). The CDR3 extends over 14 amino acids. The CDR3 loop reads CSARRNRGGTEAFF. Written as DNA, the CDR3 is TGCAGTGCTAGACGAAACAGAGGAGGAACTGAAGCTTTCTTT.

The chain carries TRBV9 and TRBJ1-2; D is ambiguous. Germline V lookup: CDR1 SGDLS, CDR2 YYNGEE. V shed 0 bases and J shed 3 bases, with 9 bases lying between them. The CDR3 runs to 14 residues. The chain's CDR3 is CASSVGGNDYGYTF. The CDR3 DNA is TGTGCCAGCAGCGTAGGTGGGAACGACTATGGCTACACCTTC.

This clonotype was observed many times. The J gene is TRBJ2-7, the V gene TRBV11-1, with a tentative D call TRBD1 (5 bases). The CDR3 loop spans 15 amino acids. The germline CDR1 and CDR2 sequences are SGHAT and FQDESV (reference sequence). V gave up 2 bases and J gave up 0 bases, with 11 bases separating them. The CDR3, as DNA: TGTGCCAGCAGCTTACTTACAGGATACTCCTACGAGCAGTACTTC. Encoded protein: CASSLLTGYSYEQYF.

This clonotype was observed once. J is TRBJ1-1 and V is TRBV20-1; unclear D gene. Trimming removed 4 bases at V and 3 bases at J, with 9 bases between. The CDR3 loop spans 12 amino acids. CDR1 is DFQATT and CDR2 is SNEGSKA in the germline V gene (reference sequence). CDR3 protein: CSATFEYTEAFF. The CDR3 DNA follows: TGCAGTGCTACTTTCGAGTACACTGAAGCTTTCTTT.